Sequencing of this TCR beta chain was carried out in a study of blood T cell repertoires in COVID-19. At the level of the study: From T cells, B-cell-depleted T cells, or PBMCs came the material, which was cDNA or gDNA.

Recruited during active infection, patients (from Seattle) were subsequently followed longitudinally. Measured with immunoSEQ multiplex PCR; TCRdb has only the in-frame clones, and not every one. The sample records 150,000 to 250,000 clones, 79% being singletons. Germline V gene data show CDR1 as SNHLY and CDR2 as FYNNEI. CDR3 length: 13 residues. Trimming removed 7 bases at V and 4 bases at J, with 10 bases between. The gene calls are TRBV2 and TRBJ1-4; D is undetermined. The sample was peripheral blood. This receptor was identified in a woman aged 35 to 49 with COVID-19, enrolled during active disease. Here the CDR3 DNA reads TGTGCCAGCATAGGGAGTGATAATGAAAAACTGTTTTTT. Translating it yields CASIGSDNEKLFF. Combining the CDR3 with reference TRBV2 and TRBJ1-4 gives the whole variable domain EPEVTQTPSHQVTQMGQEVILRCVPISNHLYFYWYRQILGQKVEFLVSFYNNEISEKSEIFDDQFSVERPDGSNFTLKIRSTKLEDSAMYFCASIGSDNEKLFFGSGTQLSVL.